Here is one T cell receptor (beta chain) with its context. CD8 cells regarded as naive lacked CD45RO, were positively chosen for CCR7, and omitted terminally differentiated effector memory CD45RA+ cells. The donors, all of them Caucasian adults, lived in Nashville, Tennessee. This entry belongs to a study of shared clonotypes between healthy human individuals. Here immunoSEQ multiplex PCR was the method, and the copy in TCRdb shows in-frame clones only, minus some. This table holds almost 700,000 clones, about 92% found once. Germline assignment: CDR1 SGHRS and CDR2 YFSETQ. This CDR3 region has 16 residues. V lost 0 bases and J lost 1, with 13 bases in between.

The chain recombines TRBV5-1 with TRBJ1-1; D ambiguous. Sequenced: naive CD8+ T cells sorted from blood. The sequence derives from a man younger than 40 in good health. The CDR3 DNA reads TGCGCCAGCAGCTTGGCCGAGGCCGGATCGAACACTGAAGCTTTCTTT. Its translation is CASSLAEAGSNTEAFF.